This T cell receptor (beta chain) comes out of a study of blood T cell repertoires in COVID-19. About the study: Samples came from the United States, Italy and Spain, spanning acute and convalescent COVID-19.

Produced via immunoSEQ multiplex PCR; TCRdb's table is partial and in-frame only. The table lists 30,000 to 40,000 clones, over 75% of them singletons, with over 12% in the top ten. The receptor comes from a man in his sixties with active COVID-19. Sequencing was done on a sample of peripheral blood.

Written as DNA, the CDR3 is TGTGCCAGCAGCTTCCTAGCAGTTCAAGAGACCCAGTACTTC. Its protein product is CASSFLAVQETQYF. The genes are TRBV7-9 and TRBJ2-5; the D gene is possibly TRBD2 (5 bases). Trimming pared 3 bases from V and 2 bases from J, leaving 10 bases between. The CDR3 is made up of 14 amino acids. Looked up from germline, CDR1 is SEHNR and CDR2 is FQNEAQ (reference sequence).